This note documents a single TCR beta chain sequence. The antigen remains undetermined. The CDR3 covers 17 residues. The germline gives CDR1 MDHEN, CDR2 SYDVKM. With 3 bases clipped from V and 0 bases from J, the junction kept 5 bases outside the gene matches. The data are from a study of T-cell reconstitution after alpha-beta-depleted transplantation in children. The library targeted TCRbeta and was prepared with unique molecular identifiers. TCRdb recomputed calls from the PCR reads with MiXCR, one row per CDR3 protein. In the table there are 500,000 to 750,000 distinct CDR3 sequences, 25% to 30% of which are singletons. Study-level results: There were reportedly several hundred expanded graft clones from which alpha-beta T cells came about two months after transplant.

The clonotype originates from a boy under two years old with Wiskott-Aldrich syndrome, due to receive a stem cell transplant. The gene calls are TRBV28 and TRBJ1-6; TRBD1 agrees at 7 bases. The source was PBMCs, collected before TCRalphabeta/CD19-depleted stem cell transplant. The CDR3 bases are TGTGCCAGCAGTTTCAAAACAGGGGTCTCCTATAATTCACCCCTCCACTTT. Translation: CASSFKTGVSYNSPLHF.